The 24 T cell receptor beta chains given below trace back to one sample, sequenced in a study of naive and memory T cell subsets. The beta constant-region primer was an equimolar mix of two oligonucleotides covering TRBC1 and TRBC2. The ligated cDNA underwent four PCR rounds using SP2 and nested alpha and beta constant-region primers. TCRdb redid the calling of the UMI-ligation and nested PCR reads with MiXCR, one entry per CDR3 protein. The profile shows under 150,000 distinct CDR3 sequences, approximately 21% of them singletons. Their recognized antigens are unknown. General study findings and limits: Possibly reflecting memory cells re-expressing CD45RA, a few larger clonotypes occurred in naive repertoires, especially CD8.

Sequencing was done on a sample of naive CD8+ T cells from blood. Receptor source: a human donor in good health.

CDR3 residues: CASSRAGGHYNEQFF. The CDR3 nucleotides are TGTGCCAGCAGCCGAGCGGGAGGGCACTACAATGAGCAGTTCTTC. This chain joins TRBV7-6 and TRBJ2-1, with 10 bases that match TRBD2. V lost 5 bases, J lost 3 bases, and 4 bases stayed unmatched. In germline, CDR1 is SGHVS, CDR2 FNYEAQ. The CDR3 is made up of 15 amino acids.

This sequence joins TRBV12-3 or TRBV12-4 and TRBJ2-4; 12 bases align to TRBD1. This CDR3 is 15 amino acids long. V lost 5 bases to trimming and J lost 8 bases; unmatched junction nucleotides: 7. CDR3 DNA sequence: TGTGCCAGCAGTCCGGGACAGGGGGCGCTTCACATTCAGTACTTC. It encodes CASSPGQGALHIQYF.

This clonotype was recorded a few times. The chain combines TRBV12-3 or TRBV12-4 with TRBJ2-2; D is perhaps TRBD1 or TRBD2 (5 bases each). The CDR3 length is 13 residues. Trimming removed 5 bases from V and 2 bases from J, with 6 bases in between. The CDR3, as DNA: TGTGCCAGCAGTCGGGACAACACCGGGGAGCTGTTTTTT. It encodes CASSRDNTGELFF.

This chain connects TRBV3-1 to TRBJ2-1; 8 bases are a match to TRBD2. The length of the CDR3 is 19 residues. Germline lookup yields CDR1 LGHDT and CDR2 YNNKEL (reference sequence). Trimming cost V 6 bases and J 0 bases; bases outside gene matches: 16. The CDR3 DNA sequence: TGTGCCAGCAGTGAATGGGACCTAGCGGGCAGAATCTCCTACAATGAGCAGTTCTTC. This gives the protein CASSEWDLAGRISYNEQFF.

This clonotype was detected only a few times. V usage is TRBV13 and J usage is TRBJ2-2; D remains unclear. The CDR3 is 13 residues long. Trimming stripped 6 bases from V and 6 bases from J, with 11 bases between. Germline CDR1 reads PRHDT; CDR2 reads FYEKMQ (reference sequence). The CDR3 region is CASRVVYAGELFF. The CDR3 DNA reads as TGTGCCAGCAGGGTTGTATATGCCGGGGAGCTGTTTTTT.

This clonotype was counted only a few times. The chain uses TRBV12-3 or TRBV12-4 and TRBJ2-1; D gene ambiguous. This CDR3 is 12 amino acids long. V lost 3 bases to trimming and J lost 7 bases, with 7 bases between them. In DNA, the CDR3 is TGTGCCAGCAGTTTTCAAGAGAATGAGCAGTTCTTC. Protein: CASSFQENEQFF.

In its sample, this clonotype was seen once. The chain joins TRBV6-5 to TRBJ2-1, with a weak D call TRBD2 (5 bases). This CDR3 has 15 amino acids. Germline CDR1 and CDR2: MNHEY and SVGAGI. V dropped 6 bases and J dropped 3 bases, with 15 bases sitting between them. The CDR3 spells CASSPGVAVYNEQFF. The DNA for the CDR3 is TGTGCCAGCAGCCCCGGGGTGGCTGTCTACAATGAGCAGTTCTTC.

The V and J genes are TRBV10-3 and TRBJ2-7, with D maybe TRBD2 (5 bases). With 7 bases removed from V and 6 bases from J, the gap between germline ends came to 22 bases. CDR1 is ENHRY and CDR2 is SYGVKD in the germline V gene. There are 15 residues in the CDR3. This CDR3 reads CAIKSGWDTDSEQYF. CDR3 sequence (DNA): TGTGCCATCAAATCGGGGTGGGATACGGACTCCGAGCAGTACTTC.

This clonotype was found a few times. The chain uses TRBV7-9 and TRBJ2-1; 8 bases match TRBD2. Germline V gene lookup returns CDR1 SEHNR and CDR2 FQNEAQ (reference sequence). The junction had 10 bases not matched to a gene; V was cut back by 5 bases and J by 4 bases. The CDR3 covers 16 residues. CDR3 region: CASSKLAGSSYNEQFF. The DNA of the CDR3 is TGTGCCAGCAGCAAGTTAGCGGGAAGTAGTTACAATGAGCAGTTCTTC. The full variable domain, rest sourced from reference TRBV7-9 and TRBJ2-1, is DTGVSQNPRHKITKRGQNVTFRCDPISEHNRLYWYRQTLGQGPEFLTYFQNEAQLEKSRLLSDRFSAERPKGSFSTLEIQRTEQGDSAMYLCASSKLAGSSYNEQFFGPGTRLTVL.

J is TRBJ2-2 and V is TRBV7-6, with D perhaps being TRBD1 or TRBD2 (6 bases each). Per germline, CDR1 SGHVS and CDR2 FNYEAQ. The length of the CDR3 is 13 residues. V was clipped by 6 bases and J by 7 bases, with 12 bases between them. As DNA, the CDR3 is TGTGCCAGCAGTGAAGGGGGGCTCGGGGAGCTGTTTTTT. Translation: CASSEGGLGELFF.

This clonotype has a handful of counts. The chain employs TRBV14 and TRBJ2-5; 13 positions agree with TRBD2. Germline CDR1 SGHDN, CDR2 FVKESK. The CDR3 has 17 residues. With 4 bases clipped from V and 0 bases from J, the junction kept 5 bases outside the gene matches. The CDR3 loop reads CASSPGLAGVYQETQYF. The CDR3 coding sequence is TGTGCCAGCAGCCCCGGACTAGCGGGAGTCTACCAAGAGACCCAGTACTTC.

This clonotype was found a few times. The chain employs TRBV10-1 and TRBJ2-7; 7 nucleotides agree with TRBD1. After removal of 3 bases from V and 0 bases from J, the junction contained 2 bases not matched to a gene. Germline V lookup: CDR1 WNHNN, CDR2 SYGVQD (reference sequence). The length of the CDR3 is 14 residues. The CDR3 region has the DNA TGCGCCAGCAGTGACTCAGGGGGCTCCTACGAGCAGTACTTC. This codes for CASSDSGGSYEQYF.

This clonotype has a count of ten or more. CDR3 DNA: TGTGCCAGCAGTTACGGCCCCTACGAGCAGTACTTC. Translation gives CASSYGPYEQYF. V and J are TRBV6-2 or TRBV6-3 and TRBJ2-7; D uncertain. The CDR3 extends over 12 amino acids. The ends were cut back, 2 bases at V and 2 bases at J, with 4 bases in the middle. The germline V gene has CDR1 MNHEY and CDR2 SVGEGT.

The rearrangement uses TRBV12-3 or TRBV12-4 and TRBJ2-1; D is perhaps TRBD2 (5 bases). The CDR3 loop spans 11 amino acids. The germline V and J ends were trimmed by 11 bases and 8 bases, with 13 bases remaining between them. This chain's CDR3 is CAGARGDEQFF. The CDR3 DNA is TGTGCCGGAGCCCGGGGAGATGAGCAGTTCTTC.

CDR3 sequence (DNA): TGCGCCAGCAACAAAGGGACAGGGAACTACGAGCAGTACTTC. It encodes CASNKGTGNYEQYF. The chain carries TRBV5-1 and TRBJ2-7, with 9 nucleotides matching TRBD1. V lost 6 bases, J lost 3 bases, and 7 bases stayed unmatched. The germline V gene has CDR1 SGHRS and CDR2 YFSETQ. The CDR3 is made up of 14 amino acids.

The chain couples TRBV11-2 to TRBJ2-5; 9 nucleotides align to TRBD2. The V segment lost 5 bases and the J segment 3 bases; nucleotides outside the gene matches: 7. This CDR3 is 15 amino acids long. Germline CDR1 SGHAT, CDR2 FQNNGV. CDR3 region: CASSPRTSAEETQYF. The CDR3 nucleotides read TGTGCCAGCAGCCCGCGGACTAGCGCAGAAGAGACCCAGTACTTC.

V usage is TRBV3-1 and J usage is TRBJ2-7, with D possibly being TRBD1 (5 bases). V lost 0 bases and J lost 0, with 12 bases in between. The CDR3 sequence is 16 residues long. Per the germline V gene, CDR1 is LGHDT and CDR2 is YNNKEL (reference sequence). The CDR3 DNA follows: TGTGCCAGCAGCCAAGATCCAGGGCCCAGCTCCTACGAGCAGTACTTC. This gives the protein CASSQDPGPSSYEQYF.

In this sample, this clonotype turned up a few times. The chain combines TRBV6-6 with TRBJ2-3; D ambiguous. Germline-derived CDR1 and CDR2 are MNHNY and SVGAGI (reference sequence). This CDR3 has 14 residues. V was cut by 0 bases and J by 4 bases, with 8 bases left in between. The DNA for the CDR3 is TGTGCCAGCAGTTACTCCCATAAATCAGATACGCAGTATTTT. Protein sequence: CASSYSHKSDTQYF.

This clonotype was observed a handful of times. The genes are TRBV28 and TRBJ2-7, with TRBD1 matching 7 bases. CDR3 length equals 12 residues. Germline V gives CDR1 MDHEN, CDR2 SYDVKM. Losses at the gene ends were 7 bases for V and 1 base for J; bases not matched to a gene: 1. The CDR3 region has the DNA TGTGCCAGCACGACAGGGTCCTACGAGCAGTACTTC. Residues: CASTTGSYEQYF. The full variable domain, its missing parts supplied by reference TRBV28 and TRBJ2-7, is DVKVTQSSRYLVKRTGEKVFLECVQDMDHENMFWYRQDPGLGLRLIYFSYDVKMKEKGDIPEGYSVSREKKERFSLILESASTNQTSMYLCASTTGSYEQYFGPGTRLTVT.

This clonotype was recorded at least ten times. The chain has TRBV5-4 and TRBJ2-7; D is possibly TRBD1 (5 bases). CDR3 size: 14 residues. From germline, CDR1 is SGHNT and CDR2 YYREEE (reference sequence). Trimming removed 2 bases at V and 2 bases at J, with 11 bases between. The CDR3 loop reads CASSLGTGAYEQYF. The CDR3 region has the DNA TGTGCCAGCAGCTTAGGTACAGGAGCCTACGAGCAGTACTTC.

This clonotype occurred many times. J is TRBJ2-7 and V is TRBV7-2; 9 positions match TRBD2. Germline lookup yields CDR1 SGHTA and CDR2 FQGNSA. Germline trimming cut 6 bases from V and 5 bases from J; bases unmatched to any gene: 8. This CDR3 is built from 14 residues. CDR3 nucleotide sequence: TGTGCCAGCAGTCTAGCGGGACCCTTCCACGAGCAGTACTTC. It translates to CASSLAGPFHEQYF.

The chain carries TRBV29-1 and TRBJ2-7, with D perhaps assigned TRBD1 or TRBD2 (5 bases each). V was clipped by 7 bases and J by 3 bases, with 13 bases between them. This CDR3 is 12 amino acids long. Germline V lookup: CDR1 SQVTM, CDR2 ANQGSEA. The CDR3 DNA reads TGCAGCGGAACAGGACTTTACTACGAGCAGTACTTC. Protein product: CSGTGLYYEQYF.

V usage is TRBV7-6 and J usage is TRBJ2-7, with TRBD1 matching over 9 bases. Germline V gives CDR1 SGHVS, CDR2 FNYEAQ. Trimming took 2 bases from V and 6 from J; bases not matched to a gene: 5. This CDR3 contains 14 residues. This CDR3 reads CASSLSDRGREQYF. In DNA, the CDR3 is TGTGCCAGCAGCTTATCGGACAGGGGACGCGAGCAGTACTTC.

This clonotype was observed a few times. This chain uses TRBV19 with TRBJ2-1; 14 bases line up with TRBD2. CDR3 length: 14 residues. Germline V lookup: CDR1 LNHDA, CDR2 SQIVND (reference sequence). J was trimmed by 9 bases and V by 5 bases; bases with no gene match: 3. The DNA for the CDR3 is TGTGCCAGTAGTGTCGGACTAGCGGGAGGTGAGCAGTTCTTC. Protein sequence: CASSVGLAGGEQFF.